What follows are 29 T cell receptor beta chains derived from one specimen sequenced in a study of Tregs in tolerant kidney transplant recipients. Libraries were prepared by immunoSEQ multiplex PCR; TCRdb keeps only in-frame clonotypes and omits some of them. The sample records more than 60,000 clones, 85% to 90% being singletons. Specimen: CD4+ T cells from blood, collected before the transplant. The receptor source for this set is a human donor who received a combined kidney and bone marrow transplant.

In nucleotides, the CDR3 is TGTGCCAGCACTCTAGCATACAATGAGCAGTTCTTC. As protein: CASTLAYNEQFF. The V call is TRBV27, the J call TRBJ2-1; weak D call: TRBD2 (5 bases). CDR3 length: 12 amino acids. The germline CDR1 and CDR2 sequences are MNHEY and SMNVEV (reference sequence). Trimming pared 7 bases from V and 4 bases from J, leaving 8 bases between.

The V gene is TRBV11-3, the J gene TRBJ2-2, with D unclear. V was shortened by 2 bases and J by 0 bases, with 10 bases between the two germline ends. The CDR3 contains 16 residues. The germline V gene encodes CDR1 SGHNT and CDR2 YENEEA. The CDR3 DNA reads TGTGCCAGCAGCTTATTTGGCGGAACGAACACCGGGGAGCTGTTTTTT. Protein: CASSLFGGTNTGELFF. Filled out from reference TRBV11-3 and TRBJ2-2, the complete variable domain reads EAGVVQSPRYKIIEKKQPVAFWCNPISGHNTLYWYLQNLGQGPELLIRYENEEAVDDSQLPKDRFSAERLKGVDSTLKIQPAELGDSAVYLCASSLFGGTNTGELFFGEGSRLTVL.

In DNA, the CDR3 is TGTGCTAGTGGTTTCCAGGGGCCCCTCTACGAGCAGTACTTC. Amino acids: CASGFQGPLYEQYF. The chain combines TRBV12-5 with TRBJ2-7; D might be TRBD1 (6 bases). This CDR3 spans 14 amino acids. V shed 3 bases and J shed 3 bases, with 12 bases lying between them. CDR1 is LGHNT and CDR2 is FRNRAP in the germline V gene.

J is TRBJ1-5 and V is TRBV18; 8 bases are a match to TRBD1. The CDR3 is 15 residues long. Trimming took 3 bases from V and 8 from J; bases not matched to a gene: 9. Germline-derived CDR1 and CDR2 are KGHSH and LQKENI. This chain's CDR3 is CASSPRTGTLEPQHF. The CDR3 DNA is TGTGCCAGCTCACCCCGGACAGGGACTTTGGAGCCCCAGCATTTT.

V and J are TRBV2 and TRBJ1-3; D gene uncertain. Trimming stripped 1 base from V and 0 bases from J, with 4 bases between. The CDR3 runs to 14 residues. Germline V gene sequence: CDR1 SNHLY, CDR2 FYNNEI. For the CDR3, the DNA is TGTGCCAGCAGTGAAGGGCACTCTGGAAACACCATATATTTT. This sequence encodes CASSEGHSGNTIYF.

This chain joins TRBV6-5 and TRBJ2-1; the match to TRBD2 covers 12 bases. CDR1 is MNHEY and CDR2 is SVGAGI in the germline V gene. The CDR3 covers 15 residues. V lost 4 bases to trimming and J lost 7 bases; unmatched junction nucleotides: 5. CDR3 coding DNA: TGTGCCAGCAGTTTGACTAGCGGGAGTGGGAATGAGCAGTTCTTC. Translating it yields CASSLTSGSGNEQFF.

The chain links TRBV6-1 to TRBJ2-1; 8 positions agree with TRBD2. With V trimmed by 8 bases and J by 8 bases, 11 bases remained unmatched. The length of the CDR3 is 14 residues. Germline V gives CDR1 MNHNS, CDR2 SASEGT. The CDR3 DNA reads TGTGCCAGCGAGCGGGAGCCCTTCGGGGATGAGCAGTTCTTC. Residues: CASEREPFGDEQFF.

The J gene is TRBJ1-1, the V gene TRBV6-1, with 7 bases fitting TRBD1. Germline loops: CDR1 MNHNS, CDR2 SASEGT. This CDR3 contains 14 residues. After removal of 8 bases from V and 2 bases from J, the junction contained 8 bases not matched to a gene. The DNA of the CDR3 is TGTGCCAGCCCTCCGACAGGGACAAACACTGAAGCTTTCTTT. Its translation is CASPPTGTNTEAFF.

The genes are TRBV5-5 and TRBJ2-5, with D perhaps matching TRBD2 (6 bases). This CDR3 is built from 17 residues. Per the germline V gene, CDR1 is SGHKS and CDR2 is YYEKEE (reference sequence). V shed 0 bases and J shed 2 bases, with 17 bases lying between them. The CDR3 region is CASSLARGEVIQETQYF. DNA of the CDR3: TGTGCCAGCAGCTTGGCACGAGGGGAGGTGATACAAGAGACCCAGTACTTC.

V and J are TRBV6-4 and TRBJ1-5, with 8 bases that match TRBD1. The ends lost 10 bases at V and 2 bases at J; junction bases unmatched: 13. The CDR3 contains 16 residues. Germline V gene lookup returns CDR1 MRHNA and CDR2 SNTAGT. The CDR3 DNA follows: TGTGCCACAGGGAGCCAGGGGGCAGTTTGCAATCAGCCCCAGCATTTT. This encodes CATGSQGAVCNQPQHF.

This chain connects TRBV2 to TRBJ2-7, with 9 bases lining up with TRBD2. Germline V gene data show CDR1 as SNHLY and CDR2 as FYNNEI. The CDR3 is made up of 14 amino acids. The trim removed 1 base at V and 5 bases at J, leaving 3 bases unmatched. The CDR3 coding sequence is TGTGCCAGCAGTGAAGGAGCGGGAGGTAACGAGCAGTACTTC. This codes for CASSEGAGGNEQYF. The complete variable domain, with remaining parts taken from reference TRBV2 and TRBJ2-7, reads EPEVTQTPSHQVTQMGQEVILRCVPISNHLYFYWYRQILGQKVEFLVSFYNNEISEKSEIFDDQFSVERPDGSNFTLKIRSTKLEDSAMYFCASSEGAGGNEQYFGPGTRLTVT.

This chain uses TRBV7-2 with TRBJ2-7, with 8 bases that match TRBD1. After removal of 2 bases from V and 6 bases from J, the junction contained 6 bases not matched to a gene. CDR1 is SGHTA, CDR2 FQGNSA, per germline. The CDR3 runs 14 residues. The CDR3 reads CASSLRQGAVEQYF. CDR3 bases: TGTGCCAGCAGCTTAAGGCAGGGGGCAGTCGAGCAGTACTTC.

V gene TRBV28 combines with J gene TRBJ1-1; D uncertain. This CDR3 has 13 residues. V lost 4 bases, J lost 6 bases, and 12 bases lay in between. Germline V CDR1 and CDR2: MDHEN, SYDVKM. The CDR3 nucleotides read TGTGCCAGCAGTTCGCTTCAAACGGCTGAAGCTTTCTTT. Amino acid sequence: CASSSLQTAEAFF.

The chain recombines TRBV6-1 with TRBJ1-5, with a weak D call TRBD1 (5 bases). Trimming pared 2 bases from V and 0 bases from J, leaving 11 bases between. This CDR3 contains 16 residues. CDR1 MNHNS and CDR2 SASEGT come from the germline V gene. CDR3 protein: CASSEPFRGSNQPQHF. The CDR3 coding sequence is TGTGCCAGCAGTGAACCTTTTAGGGGTAGCAATCAGCCCCAGCATTTT.

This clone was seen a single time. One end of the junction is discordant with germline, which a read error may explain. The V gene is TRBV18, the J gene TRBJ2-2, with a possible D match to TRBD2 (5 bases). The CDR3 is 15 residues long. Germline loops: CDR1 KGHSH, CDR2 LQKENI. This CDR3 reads CASPPSREYTGELFF. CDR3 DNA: TGTGCCAGCCCACCGAGTAGGGAGTACACCGGGGAGCTGTTTTTT.

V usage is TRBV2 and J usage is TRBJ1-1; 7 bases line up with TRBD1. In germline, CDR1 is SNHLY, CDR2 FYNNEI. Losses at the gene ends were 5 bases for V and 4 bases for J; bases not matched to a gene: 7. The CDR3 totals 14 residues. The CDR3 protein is CASSYLQGSTEAFF. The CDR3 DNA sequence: TGTGCCAGCAGTTACTTACAGGGGTCCACTGAAGCTTTCTTT. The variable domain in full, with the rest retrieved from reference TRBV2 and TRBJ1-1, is EPEVTQTPSHQVTQMGQEVILRCVPISNHLYFYWYRQILGQKVEFLVSFYNNEISEKSEIFDDQFSVERPDGSNFTLKIRSTKLEDSAMYFCASSYLQGSTEAFFGQGTRLTVV.

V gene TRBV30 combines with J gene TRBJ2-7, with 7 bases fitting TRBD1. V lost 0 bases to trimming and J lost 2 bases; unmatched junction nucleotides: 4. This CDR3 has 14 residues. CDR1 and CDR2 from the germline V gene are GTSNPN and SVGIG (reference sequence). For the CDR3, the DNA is TGTGCCTGGAGTGTTAATCAGGGGGCCTACGAGCAGTACTTC. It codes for CAWSVNQGAYEQYF.

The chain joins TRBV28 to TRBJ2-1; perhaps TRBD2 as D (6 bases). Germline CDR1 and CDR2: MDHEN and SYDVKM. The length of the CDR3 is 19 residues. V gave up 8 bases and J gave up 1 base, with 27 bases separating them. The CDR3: CASLSGRTTSTRSYNEQFF. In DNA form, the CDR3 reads TGTGCCAGCCTCTCCGGGCGGACTACCTCAACCAGATCCTACAATGAGCAGTTCTTC.

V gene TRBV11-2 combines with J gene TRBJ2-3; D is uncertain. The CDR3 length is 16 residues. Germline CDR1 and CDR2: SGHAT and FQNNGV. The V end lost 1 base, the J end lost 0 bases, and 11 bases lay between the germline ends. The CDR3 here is CASSLAARISTDTQYF. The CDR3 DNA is TGTGCCAGCAGCTTAGCTGCTAGGATCAGCACAGATACGCAGTATTTT.

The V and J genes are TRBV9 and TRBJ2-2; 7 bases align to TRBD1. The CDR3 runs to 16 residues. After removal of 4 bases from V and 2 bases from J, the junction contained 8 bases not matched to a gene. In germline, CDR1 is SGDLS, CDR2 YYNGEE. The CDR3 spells CASSPRTGANTGELFF. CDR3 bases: TGTGCCAGCAGCCCACGGACAGGAGCAAACACCGGGGAGCTGTTTTTT.

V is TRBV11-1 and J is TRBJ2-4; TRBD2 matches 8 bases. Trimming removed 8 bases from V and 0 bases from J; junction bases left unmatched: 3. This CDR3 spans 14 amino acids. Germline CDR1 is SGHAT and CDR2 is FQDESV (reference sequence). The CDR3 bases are TGTGCCAGCGCGCGGGAGGTAGCCAAAAACATTCAGTACTTC. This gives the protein CASAREVAKNIQYF.

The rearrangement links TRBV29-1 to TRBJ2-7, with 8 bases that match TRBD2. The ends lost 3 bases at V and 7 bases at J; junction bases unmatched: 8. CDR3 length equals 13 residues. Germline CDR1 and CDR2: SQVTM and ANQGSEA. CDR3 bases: TGCAGCGTTGATCGGTTGAGCGGGGGTGAGCAGTACTTC. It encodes CSVDRLSGGEQYF.

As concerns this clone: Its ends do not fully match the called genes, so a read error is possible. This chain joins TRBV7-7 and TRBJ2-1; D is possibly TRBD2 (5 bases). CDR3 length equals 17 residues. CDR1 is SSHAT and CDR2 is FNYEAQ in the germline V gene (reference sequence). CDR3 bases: TGTGCTAGCAGCTTAGGACCCAGGAGCCCCGGGGACAATGAGCAGTTCTTC. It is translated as CASSLGPRSPGDNEQFF.

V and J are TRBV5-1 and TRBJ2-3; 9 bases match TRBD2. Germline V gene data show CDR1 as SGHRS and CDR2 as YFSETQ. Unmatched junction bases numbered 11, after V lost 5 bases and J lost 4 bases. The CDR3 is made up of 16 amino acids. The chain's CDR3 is CASRGPSGMVPDTQYF. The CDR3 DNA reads TGCGCCAGCAGGGGGCCTAGCGGGATGGTACCAGATACGCAGTATTTT.

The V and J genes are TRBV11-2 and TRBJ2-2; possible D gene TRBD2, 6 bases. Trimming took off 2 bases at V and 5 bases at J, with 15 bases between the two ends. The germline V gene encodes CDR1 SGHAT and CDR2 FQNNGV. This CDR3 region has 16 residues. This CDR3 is CASSLPLRGGTGELFF. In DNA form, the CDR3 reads TGTGCCAGCAGCTTACCGCTGAGGGGAGGAACCGGGGAGCTGTTTTTT.

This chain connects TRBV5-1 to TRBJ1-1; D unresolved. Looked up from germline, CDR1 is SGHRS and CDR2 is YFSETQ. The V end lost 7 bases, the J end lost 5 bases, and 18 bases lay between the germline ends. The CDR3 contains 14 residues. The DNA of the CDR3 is TGCGCCAGCTCGAACACTCCTTCTAGGACTGAAGCTTTCTTT. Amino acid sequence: CASSNTPSRTEAFF.

The CDR3 here is CASSVEGAGQPQHF. The DNA of the CDR3 is TGTGCCAGCAGCGTAGAAGGCGCGGGGCAGCCCCAGCATTTT. V and J are TRBV9 and TRBJ1-5; D uncertain. Germline assignment: CDR1 SGDLS and CDR2 YYNGEE. The CDR3 has 14 residues. The V end lost 0 bases, the J end lost 7 bases, and 11 bases lay between the germline ends.

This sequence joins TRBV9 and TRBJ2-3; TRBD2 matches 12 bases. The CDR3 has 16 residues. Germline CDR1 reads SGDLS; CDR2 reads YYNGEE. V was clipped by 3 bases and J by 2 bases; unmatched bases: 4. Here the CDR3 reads CASSAASGRATDTQYF. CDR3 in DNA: TGTGCCAGCAGCGCCGCTAGCGGGAGGGCCACAGATACGCAGTATTTT.

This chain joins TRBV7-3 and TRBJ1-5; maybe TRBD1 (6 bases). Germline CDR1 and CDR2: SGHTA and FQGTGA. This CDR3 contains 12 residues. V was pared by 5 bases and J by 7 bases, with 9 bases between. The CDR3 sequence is CASSVQGQPQHF. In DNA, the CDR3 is TGTGCCAGCAGCGTACAGGGACAGCCCCAGCATTTT.